Listed here is a single T cell receptor beta chain. Its antigen is unidentified. The data originate from a study of T cells in Graves' hyperthyroidism and ophthalmopathy. In making diagnoses, clinical symptoms, serum thyroxine and TRAb, thyroid ultrasound and orbital computed tomography were all used. Study-level findings and limits: Most expanded thyroid clonotypes above 0.001 recurred in blood. Separation of ophthalmopathy from stable hyperthyroidism was achieved by a 13 V-J model.

Trimming stripped 1 base from V and 6 bases from J, with 22 bases between. This CDR3 comprises 18 residues. CDR1 is MNHEY and CDR2 is SMNVEV in the germline V gene (reference sequence). RNA transcripts were the template for amplifying TCR beta CDR3 regions. A first-round RT-PCR of the TCR CDR3 used the HTBI primer set. TCRdb reprocessed the multiplex PCR reads with MiXCR, giving one entry per CDR3 protein. The sample has over 450,000 distinct CDR3 sequences, around 14% seen once. The chain employs TRBV27 and TRBJ2-1; a weak D match, TRBD2 (6 bases). The receptor was isolated from a woman younger than 30 with Graves' hyperthyroidism. Sequenced sample: blood. This chain's CDR3 is CASSLFSGQSREFNEQFF. Written as DNA, the CDR3 is TGTGCCAGCAGTTTATTTTCTGGTCAGTCTCGGGAGTTCAATGAGCAGTTCTTC.